This is a list of T cell receptor beta chains from one sample in a study of cytomegalovirus exposure and HLA in healthy donors. Some clones are missing from TCRdb's copy, which holds only in-frame ones; the method was immunoSEQ multiplex PCR. The repertoire has more than 150,000 clones, 76% of them found once; the top ten carry roughly 2.5%. Sequenced: PBMCs. The receptors derive from a woman aged 30 to 39 in good health and CMV-seropositive. CDR3s include the opening cysteine and the closing phenylalanine or tryptophan. Each record gives: clone size, J gene, D gene, V gene, CDR3 DNA, CDR3 protein. D genes are given only for firm matches. Rows give clone size only sometimes, using once, few, many, or a class for an expanded clone.

size: .
J: TRBJ2-5
D: .
V: TRBV4-3
DNA: TGCGCCAGCAGCCAAACCGGGACACACCAAGAGACCCAGTACTTC
CDR3: CASSQTGTHQETQYF

size: .
J: TRBJ1-6
D: TRBD1
V: TRBV2
DNA: TGTGCCAGCAGAGTGACAGGGGATAATTCACCCCTCCACTTT
CDR3: CASRVTGDNSPLHF

size: .
J: TRBJ2-7
D: TRBD1
V: TRBV7-9
DNA: TGTGCCAGCAGCTCTATTCCAGGGGGCTACGAGCAGTACTTC
CDR3: CASSSIPGGYEQYF

size: .
J: TRBJ2-1
D: .
V: TRBV18
DNA: TGTGCCAGCTCACCAAGGGACACCCACAATGAGCAGTTCTTC
CDR3: CASSPRDTHNEQFF

size: once
J: TRBJ2-1
D: TRBD1
V: TRBV7-9
DNA: TGTGCCAGCAGCCTCCTCGGACAGGGAAACTACAATGAGCAGTTCTTC
CDR3: CASSLLGQGNYNEQFF

size: .
J: TRBJ2-2
D: .
V: TRBV5-6
DNA: TGTGCCAGCAGCTGGGGAGCACAGGGGAACACCGGGGAGCTGTTTTTT
CDR3: CASSWGAQGNTGELFF

size: once
J: TRBJ1-2
D: TRBD1
V: TRBV6-6
DNA: TGTGCCAGCAGTTCTCCGGGACAGGGCCCTAACTATGGCTACACCTTC
CDR3: CASSSPGQGPNYGYTF

size: few
J: TRBJ1-6
D: TRBD1
V: TRBV6-5
DNA: TGTGCCAGCAAACACAGGGGGGGTCATTCACCCCTCCACTTT
CDR3: CASKHRGGHSPLHF

size: .
J: TRBJ1-5
D: .
V: TRBV2
DNA: TGTGCCAGCAGTGAAGCGGGGGACCCCAGGGGAGGCAATCAGCCCCAGCATTTT
CDR3: CASSEAGDPRGGNQPQHF

size: few
J: TRBJ1-3
D: .
V: TRBV5-1
DNA: TGCGCCAGCAGCTTGGACGCCAGCTCTGGAAACACCATATATTTT
CDR3: CASSLDASSGNTIYF

size: .
J: TRBJ2-5
D: TRBD1
V: TRBV28
DNA: TGTGCCAGCAGTATCCGGACAGGGGTAGTTGAGACCCAGTACTTC
CDR3: CASSIRTGVVETQYF

size: once
J: TRBJ2-1
D: TRBD2
V: TRBV11-1
DNA: TGTGCCAGCAGCTTAGGACTAGCGGGGATATACAATGAGCAGTTCTTC
CDR3: CASSLGLAGIYNEQFF

size: .
J: TRBJ2-5
D: .
V: TRBV18
DNA: TGTGCCAGCTCACCACGGGGACTCGGAGAGACCCAGTACTTC
CDR3: CASSPRGLGETQYF

size: few
J: TRBJ2-5
D: .
V: TRBV18
DNA: TGTGCCAGCTCACCATGGTCGGGGGAGTTGGAGACCCAGTACTTC
CDR3: CASSPWSGELETQYF

size: .
J: TRBJ2-1
D: .
V: TRBV6-1
DNA: TGTGCCAGCAGTACCGGGGGTGAGCAGTTCTTC
CDR3: CASSTGGEQFF

size: .
J: TRBJ2-7
D: .
V: TRBV5-6
DNA: TGTGCCAGCAGCTTGCAACTGATCTACGAGCAGTACTTC
CDR3: CASSLQLIYEQYF

size: .
J: TRBJ2-1
D: .
V: TRBV5-1
DNA: TGCGCCAGCAGCCTTGGGTGGGGGGGCCTCAATGAGCAGTTCTTC
CDR3: CASSLGWGGLNEQFF

size: .
J: TRBJ2-5
D: .
V: TRBV7-9
DNA: TGTGCCAGCAGCTTACTAGGGAGCCCCACACAAGAGACCCAGTACTTC
CDR3: CASSLLGSPTQETQYF

size: .
J: TRBJ2-5
D: TRBD2
V: TRBV4-3
DNA: TGCGCCAGCAGCCGAGGACTAGAAGAGACCCAGTACTTC
CDR3: CASSRGLEETQYF

size: .
J: TRBJ2-1
D: TRBD2
V: TRBV2
DNA: TGTGCCAGCAGTGAAACTAGCGGGGGATACAATGAGCAGTTCTTC
CDR3: CASSETSGGYNEQFF

size: .
J: TRBJ2-7
D: .
V: TRBV5-1
DNA: TGCGCCAGCAGCTTCGGTGAAGAGCAGTACTTC
CDR3: CASSFGEEQYF

size: .
J: TRBJ2-1
D: TRBD2
V: TRBV7-7
DNA: TGTGCCAGCAGCTTAGGGCGGGGGGTTATGAATGAGCAGTTCTTC
CDR3: CASSLGRGVMNEQFF

size: few
J: TRBJ2-1
D: TRBD2
V: TRBV5-6
DNA: TGTGCCAGCAGCTTCTTCTCGTCATGGCGGGGGGGCCGCAATGAGCAGTTCTTC
CDR3: CASSFFSSWRGGRNEQFF

size: .
J: TRBJ2-4
D: TRBD1
V: TRBV7-8
DNA: TGTGCCAGCAGCTCCTTCGACAGGGCAGCCAAAAACATTCAGTACTTC
CDR3: CASSSFDRAAKNIQYF

size: .
J: TRBJ2-1
D: TRBD2
V: TRBV4-2
DNA: TGTGCCAGCAGCCAAGATAGGAGCGGGGGCTCGAATGAGCAGTTCTTC
CDR3: CASSQDRSGGSNEQFF

size: .
J: TRBJ1-6
D: TRBD1
V: TRBV6-1
DNA: TGTGCCAGCAGTGAGTCGACAGGGTTGTCACCCCTCCACTTT
CDR3: CASSESTGLSPLHF

size: .
J: TRBJ2-5
D: .
V: TRBV5-1
DNA: TGCGCCAGCAGCTTCACCAGGGGAGGGGAGACCCAGTACTTC
CDR3: CASSFTRGGETQYF

size: .
J: TRBJ2-1
D: TRBD2
V: TRBV6-5
DNA: TGTGCCAGCCACCAGGGCGGGGGGGCCTACAATGAGCAGTTCTTC
CDR3: CASHQGGGAYNEQFF

size: .
J: TRBJ1-5
D: TRBD1
V: TRBV19
DNA: TGTGCCAGTAGTACCCGGACAGGGTTAAGCAATCAGCCCCAGCATTTT
CDR3: CASSTRTGLSNQPQHF

size: .
J: TRBJ1-2
D: TRBD1
V: TRBV27
DNA: TGTGCCAGCAGTCCCCGACAGGGGGCTATTTCTGATGGCTACACCTTC
CDR3: CASSPRQGAISDGYTF

size: .
J: TRBJ2-1
D: TRBD2
V: TRBV2
DNA: TGTGCCAGCAGTGGGACTAGCGGGGCGGGGAATGAGCAGTTCTTC
CDR3: CASSGTSGAGNEQFF

size: .
J: TRBJ1-3
D: .
V: TRBV6-5
DNA: TGTGCCAGCAGACCCTCCGGGTTCTCTGGAAACACCATATATTTT
CDR3: CASRPSGFSGNTIYF

size: .
J: TRBJ1-5
D: TRBD1
V: TRBV28
DNA: TGTGCCAGCAGTGTCGACAGGGTTTCTGAGCCCCAGCATTTT
CDR3: CASSVDRVSEPQHF

size: few
J: TRBJ1-1
D: .
V: TRBV18
DNA: TGTGCCAGCTCACCAGCGGGGGGTACTGAAGCTTTCTTT
CDR3: CASSPAGGTEAFF

size: .
J: TRBJ2-1
D: TRBD2
V: TRBV7-3
DNA: TGTGCCAGCAGCCCTAGAGGCGGGGGGGACCACAATGAGCAGTTCTTC
CDR3: CASSPRGGGDHNEQFF

size: .
J: TRBJ2-5
D: TRBD2
V: TRBV11-2
DNA: TGTGCCAGCAGCTTAGCGACGGGGGGACTCCAGACCCAGTACTTC
CDR3: CASSLATGGLQTQYF

size: few
J: TRBJ1-6
D: .
V: TRBV10-1
DNA: TGCGCCAGCAGTGAGCCGGATTCACCCCTCCACTTT
CDR3: CASSEPDSPLHF

size: .
J: TRBJ2-3
D: TRBD2
V: TRBV7-8
DNA: TGTGCCAGCAGTCAGACTAGCGGGGACGTAGATACGCAGTATTTT
CDR3: CASSQTSGDVDTQYF

size: .
J: TRBJ2-1
D: TRBD2
V: TRBV5-1
DNA: TGCGCCAGCAGCGAGACTAGCGGGGGGGAACTCGCGCAGTTCTTC
CDR3: CASSETSGGELAQFF